Shown below are 16 T cell receptor beta chains from a single sample sequenced in a study of blood T cell repertoires in COVID-19. Profiling relied on immunoSEQ multiplex PCR, and the TCRdb table lists in-frame clones only, not all of them. The sample carries roughly 170,000 clones, approximately 87% recorded once. Input material: peripheral blood. The receptors shown here come from a man aged 65 to 85 with active or convalescent COVID-19.

The rearrangement joins TRBV10-3 to TRBJ2-5; 12 nucleotides match TRBD1. V lost 8 bases and J lost 9; bases outside the gene matches: 7. CDR1 is ENHRY and CDR2 is SYGVKD in the germline V gene. This CDR3 has 13 amino acids. The CDR3 protein is CAIQGGTGGAQYF. DNA for the CDR3: TGTGCCATCCAGGGGGGGACAGGGGGCGCCCAGTACTTC.

The chain couples TRBV12-5 to TRBJ2-5, with TRBD2 matching over 9 bases. CDR1 and CDR2 (germline): LGHNT, FRNRAP. This CDR3 region has 15 residues. V lost 5 bases and J lost 4; bases outside the gene matches: 8. CDR3 in DNA: TGTGCTAGTGGTCGCCTGCTAGCGGGGCTAGAGACCCAGTACTTC. Protein sequence: CASGRLLAGLETQYF.

This clone was seen only a few times. The chain carries TRBV3-1 (or the pseudogene TRBV3-2) and TRBJ1-1; no reliable D call. Trimming stripped 3 bases from V and 3 bases from J, with 11 bases between. Germline values: CDR1 LGHDT, CDR2 YNNKEL (reference sequence). The CDR3 is made up of 14 amino acids. The CDR3 DNA sequence: TGTGCCAGCAGCCACCCCGGGAAGGACACTGAAGCTTTCTTT. Residues: CASSHPGKDTEAFF.

This CDR3 reads CSAPYAQGAGETQYF. The CDR3 DNA reads as TGCAGCGCCCCCTACGCCCAGGGGGCAGGAGAGACCCAGTACTTC. The chain joins TRBV29-1 to TRBJ2-5; 8 bases are shared with TRBD1. The CDR3 spans 15 residues. The V segment lost 7 bases and the J segment 4 bases; nucleotides outside the gene matches: 14. CDR1 and CDR2 (germline): SQVTM, ANQGSEA.

The chain uses TRBV25-1 and TRBJ1-2; D may be TRBD1 (5 bases). V was pared by 5 bases and J by 7 bases, with 8 bases between. Germline V gene lookup returns CDR1 MGHDK and CDR2 SYGVNS. This CDR3 comprises 11 residues. CDR3 sequence: CASSKGIGYTF. The CDR3 DNA sequence: TGTGCCAGCAGTAAGGGGATTGGCTACACCTTC.

This rearrangement joins TRBV14 to TRBJ1-1, with D unclear. The CDR3 extends over 11 amino acids. The ends were cut back, 1 base at V and 11 bases at J, with 8 bases in the middle. CDR1 is SGHDN, CDR2 FVKESK, per germline. CDR3 nucleotide sequence: TGTGCCAGCAGCCAAGCGGAGAAGGCTTTCTTT. It codes for CASSQAEKAFF.

In its sample, this clone was seen once. The chain carries TRBV5-1 and TRBJ1-2; D might be TRBD1 (6 bases). V was shortened by 4 bases and J by 4 bases, with 11 bases between the two germline ends. Germline CDR1 reads SGHRS; CDR2 reads YFSETQ. The CDR3 extends over 13 amino acids. The DNA for the CDR3 is TGCGCCAGCAGCCAGGACAGTCGCTATGGCTACACCTTC. Protein sequence: CASSQDSRYGYTF.

The CDR3, as DNA: TGTGCCAGCAGTATAGGGGGGGCGACCTATAGCAATCAGCCCCAGCATTTT. Protein sequence: CASSIGGATYSNQPQHF. The chain employs TRBV28 and TRBJ1-5, with D maybe TRBD1 (6 bases). Trimming shortened V by 5 bases and J by 0 bases, and 17 bases separated the two germline ends. This CDR3 is 17 amino acids long. Germline V gene data show CDR1 as MDHEN and CDR2 as SYDVKM. The variable domain in full, with the rest retrieved from reference TRBV28 and TRBJ1-5, is DVKVTQSSRYLVKRTGEKVFLECVQDMDHENMFWYRQDPGLGLRLIYFSYDVKMKEKGDIPEGYSVSREKKERFSLILESASTNQTSMYLCASSIGGATYSNQPQHFGDGTRLSIL.

The chain has TRBV3-1 (or the pseudogene TRBV3-2) and TRBJ1-1, with 7 nucleotides matching TRBD1. This CDR3 comprises 18 residues. The V gene end was trimmed by 0 bases and the J gene end by 1 base; junction bases not matched to a gene: 11. Germline V gene lookup returns CDR1 LGHDT and CDR2 YNNKEL (reference sequence). Here the CDR3 reads CASSQDLPGTAPNTEAFF. The CDR3 nucleotides are TGTGCCAGCAGCCAAGATCTTCCGGGGACAGCCCCGAACACTGAAGCTTTCTTT.

The chain carries TRBV19 and TRBJ1-1; 10 nucleotides align to TRBD1. The trim removed 6 bases at V and 5 bases at J, leaving 6 bases unmatched. Germline loops: CDR1 LNHDA, CDR2 SQIVND (reference sequence). This CDR3 spans 14 amino acids. CDR3 coding DNA: TGTGCCAGTAGCAGGACAGGGGGGACGACTGAAGCTTTCTTT. Protein product: CASSRTGGTTEAFF.

Note on this clone: The same CDR3 is also encoded by other DNA sequences in this sample. This rearrangement joins TRBV6-1 to TRBJ2-1, with 7 bases fitting TRBD2. The germline gives CDR1 MNHNS, CDR2 SASEGT. The CDR3 totals 15 residues. V was pared by 1 base and J by 2 bases, with 2 bases of the junction left unmatched. The CDR3 loop is CASSEGGRAYNEQFF. The CDR3 nucleotides are TGTGCCAGCAGTGAAGGTGGGAGGGCCTACAATGAGCAGTTCTTC.

The J gene is TRBJ1-1, the V gene TRBV20-1; 7 bases agree with TRBD1. There are 11 residues in the CDR3. CDR1 and CDR2 from the germline V gene are DFQATT and SNEGSKA (reference sequence). V gave up 5 bases and J gave up 3 bases; unmatched junction bases: 0. CDR3 nucleotides: TGCAGTGCTCAGGGGGACACTGAAGCTTTCTTT. This codes for CSAQGDTEAFF.

This chain links TRBV5-1 with TRBJ1-1, with D perhaps TRBD1 (5 bases). The length of the CDR3 is 14 residues. Germline assignment: CDR1 SGHRS and CDR2 YFSETQ. V gave up 6 bases and J gave up 2 bases, with 14 bases separating them. The CDR3 DNA reads as TGCGCCAGCACCTTCGTCCAGGGAAACACTGAAGCTTTCTTT. Protein product: CASTFVQGNTEAFF.

The CDR3 is CASRGTGIKLGTQYF. DNA of the CDR3: TGTGCCAGCAGAGGGACAGGGATTAAGTTGGGTACGCAGTATTTT. The chain recombines TRBV5-8 with TRBJ2-3; 9 bases match TRBD1. This CDR3 has 15 amino acids. V shed 5 bases, J shed 8 bases, and the junction held 12 bases outside the gene matches. The germline CDR1 and CDR2 sequences are SGHTS and YDEGEE. The full variable domain, its missing parts supplied by reference TRBV5-8 and TRBJ2-3, is EAGVTQSPTHLIKTRGQQATLRCSPISGHTSVYWYQQALGLGLQFLLWYDEGEERNRGNFPPRFSGRQFPNYSSELNVNALELEDSALYLCASRGTGIKLGTQYFGPGTRLTVL.

This clone was detected once. This chain links TRBV18 with TRBJ1-5; no reliable D call. The germline gives CDR1 KGHSH, CDR2 LQKENI. The germline V and J ends were trimmed by 2 bases and 5 bases, with 10 bases remaining between them. The CDR3 extends over 14 amino acids. The CDR3 sequence: CASSPSGPDQPQHF. The CDR3 DNA reads as TGTGCCAGCTCACCATCGGGTCCTGATCAGCCCCAGCATTTT.

The chain couples TRBV6-5 to TRBJ2-2; tentatively, D is TRBD2 (7 bases). Trimming left V 9 bases short and J 5 bases short, with 10 bases between. Germline V lookup: CDR1 MNHEY, CDR2 SVGAGI. The CDR3 has 12 residues. The CDR3 loop reads CARGGLTGELFF. For the CDR3, the DNA is TGTGCCAGAGGGGGACTAACCGGGGAGCTGTTTTTT.